Each of the 23 T cell receptor beta chains below was sequenced from the same sample in a study of T cells in Graves' hyperthyroidism and ophthalmopathy. Regions amplified from RNA transcripts were the TCR beta CDR3 regions. Using the HTBI primer set, a first-round RT-PCR was run on the TCR CDR3. Each CDR3 protein is one row after TCRdb ran MiXCR on the multiplex PCR reads. The sample includes approximately 640,000 distinct CDR3 sequences, 15% to 20% of them seen just once. The sample was blood. Receptors were obtained from a woman aged 25 to 39 with Graves' hyperthyroidism.

The DNA of the CDR3 is TGTGCCAGCAGTGTGCCAGCGGGAGAAGACGAGCAGTTCTTC. It translates to CASSVPAGEDEQFF. The rearrangement joins TRBV2 to TRBJ2-1; TRBD2 aligns across 8 bases. The CDR3 covers 14 residues. V lost 4 bases to trimming and J lost 10 bases; unmatched junction nucleotides: 9. The germline gives CDR1 SNHLY, CDR2 FYNNEI.

The chain has TRBV6-1 and TRBJ1-5; the match to TRBD1 covers 10 bases. The length of the CDR3 is 15 residues. V was pared by 4 bases and J by 5 bases, with 5 bases of the junction left unmatched. In germline, CDR1 is MNHNS, CDR2 SASEGT. The CDR3 DNA reads TGTGCCAGCAGTGGGACAGGGGGTCGGTATCAGCCCCAGCATTTT. This sequence encodes CASSGTGGRYQPQHF.

This clonotype has a count of ten or more. The rearrangement joins TRBV13 to TRBJ2-7, with 7 nucleotides matching TRBD1. The trim removed 4 bases at V and 3 bases at J, leaving 9 bases unmatched. Germline V lookup: CDR1 PRHDT, CDR2 FYEKMQ (reference sequence). CDR3 size: 15 residues. The CDR3 is CASSSSRDRNYEQYF. In DNA, the CDR3 is TGTGCCAGCAGCTCAAGTAGGGACAGAAACTACGAGCAGTACTTC.

This clonotype was observed many times. The V gene is TRBV2, the J gene TRBJ1-1; TRBD1 might be the D (5 bases). Per germline, CDR1 SNHLY and CDR2 FYNNEI. Trimming shortened V by 6 bases and J by 5 bases, and 16 bases separated the two germline ends. This CDR3 spans 14 amino acids. In nucleotides, the CDR3 is TGTGCCAGCAGGGTCTCTATTGAGGGGACTGAAGCTTTCTTT. This gives the protein CASRVSIEGTEAFF.

The chain links TRBV25-1 to TRBJ2-7; D not certain. The CDR3 is 11 amino acids. The V end lost 1 base, the J end lost 7 bases, and 5 bases lay between the germline ends. CDR1 MGHDK and CDR2 SYGVNS come from the germline V gene. CDR3 sequence reads: CASSEFEEQYF. The CDR3 nucleotides are TGTGCCAGCAGTGAATTCGAGGAGCAGTACTTC.

This clonotype occurred many times. J is TRBJ1-1 and V is TRBV5-1; D unresolved. CDR1 is SGHRS, CDR2 YFSETQ, per germline. Trimming removed 4 bases at V and 1 base at J, with 17 bases between. The CDR3 spans 16 residues. The CDR3 sequence: CASSPLDGRRNTEAFF. The CDR3 DNA reads as TGCGCCAGCAGCCCGCTGGACGGACGACGGAACACTGAAGCTTTCTTT.

The genes are TRBV20-1 and TRBJ2-2, with D maybe TRBD1 (6 bases). This CDR3 is 14 amino acids long. Trimming stripped 6 bases from V and 0 bases from J, with 11 bases between. In germline, CDR1 is DFQATT, CDR2 SNEGSKA (reference sequence). The chain's CDR3 is CSATTGPNTGELFF. DNA of the CDR3: TGCAGTGCAACTACAGGGCCGAACACCGGGGAGCTGTTTTTT.

This clonotype was seen a few times. The V gene is TRBV5-6, the J gene TRBJ1-4; TRBD1 matches 10 bases. This CDR3 is built from 14 residues. The V gene end was trimmed by 5 bases and the J gene end by 7 bases; junction bases not matched to a gene: 5. Germline-derived CDR1 and CDR2 are SGHDT and YYEEEE. This CDR3 reads CASSFGQGVEKLFF. CDR3 bases: TGTGCCAGCAGTTTCGGACAGGGGGTTGAAAAACTGTTTTTT.

This clonotype occurred a few times. The chain links TRBV10-3 to TRBJ1-2; possibly TRBD1 for D (6 bases). The CDR3 runs 13 residues. V was shortened by 6 bases and J by 3 bases, with 11 bases between the two germline ends. CDR1 ENHRY and CDR2 SYGVKD come from the germline V gene. DNA of the CDR3: TGTGCCATCAGAGAAGGGGGGGACTATGGCTACACCTTC. This sequence encodes CAIREGGDYGYTF.

This clonotype was observed many times. The chain joins TRBV27 to TRBJ1-5, with 7 positions matching TRBD1. The CDR3 contains 15 residues. The germline V gene has CDR1 MNHEY and CDR2 SMNVEV (reference sequence). V was pared by 4 bases and J by 6 bases, with 9 bases of the junction left unmatched. CDR3: CASSSWGGGGQPQHF. In DNA form, the CDR3 reads TGTGCCAGCAGTTCATGGGGAGGGGGCGGTCAGCCCCAGCATTTT.

There are many counts of this clonotype. The gene calls are TRBV5-8 and TRBJ2-1; no firm D call. This CDR3 comprises 15 residues. Trimming stripped 0 bases from V and 1 base from J, with 8 bases between. Germline V CDR1 and CDR2: SGHTS, YDEGEE. Here the CDR3 DNA reads TGTGCCAGCAGCTTGGCCCGGGCTTCCTACAATGAGCAGTTCTTC. The encoded protein is CASSLARASYNEQFF.

This clonotype was counted ten times or more. V and J are TRBV3-1 and TRBJ2-5, with unresolved D. Germline assignment: CDR1 LGHDT and CDR2 YNNKEL (reference sequence). This CDR3 has 11 residues. Trimming left V 6 bases short and J 7 bases short, with 9 bases between. The CDR3 region is CASRNTWTQYF. In nucleotides, the CDR3 is TGTGCCAGCAGAAACACGTGGACCCAGTACTTC.

This clonotype was seen ten or more times. The gene calls are TRBV7-6 and TRBJ2-3; D is unresolved. CDR1 and CDR2 (germline): SGHVS, FNYEAQ. The CDR3 runs 13 residues. The V gene lost 5 bases and the J gene lost 6 bases, with 12 bases spanning the gap. In nucleotides, the CDR3 is TGTGCCAGCAGCCCCGCGCTCACGGATACGCAGTATTTT. It specifies CASSPALTDTQYF.

This clonotype was seen repeatedly, ten times or more. The CDR3 here is CAWSVGQKETQYF. The CDR3 nucleotides read TGTGCCTGGAGTGTAGGACAGAAAGAGACCCAGTACTTC. V is TRBV30 and J is TRBJ2-5, with a possible D match to TRBD1 (6 bases). V lost 0 bases and J lost 3, with 8 bases in between. The CDR3 spans 13 residues. Germline values: CDR1 GTSNPN, CDR2 SVGIG (reference sequence).

This clonotype was counted ten times or more. CDR3 coding DNA: TGTGCCAGCAGCGTAGAAGGGGACACTGAAGCTTTCTTT. Residues: CASSVEGDTEAFF. The chain carries TRBV9 and TRBJ1-1; a weak D match, TRBD1 (5 bases). The V gene's germline CDR1 is SGDLS and CDR2 YYNGEE. The CDR3 is 13 residues long. V lost 0 bases, J lost 3 bases, and 6 bases lay in between.

In its sample, this clonotype was seen many times. The chain uses TRBV7-3 and TRBJ2-5, with 12 bases matching TRBD2. The CDR3 runs to 15 residues. The germline V gene has CDR1 SGHTA and CDR2 FQGTGA. V dropped 6 bases and J dropped 1; count of bases not matched to a gene: 3. This CDR3 is CASSLTSGGQETQYF. CDR3 coding DNA: TGTGCCAGCAGTTTGACTAGCGGGGGCCAAGAGACCCAGTACTTC. Full variable domain (remainder filled in from reference TRBV7-3 and TRBJ2-5): GAGVSQTPSNKVTEKGKYVELRCDPISGHTALYWYRQSLGQGPEFLIYFQGTGAADDSGLPNDRFFAVRPEGSVSTLKIQRTERGDSAVYLCASSLTSGGQETQYFGPGTRLLVL.

The sample holds many counts of this clonotype. The rearrangement links TRBV28 to TRBJ1-1; D gene ambiguous. With 2 bases removed from V and 11 bases from J, the gap between germline ends came to 18 bases. The V gene's germline CDR1 is MDHEN and CDR2 SYDVKM. This CDR3 spans 14 amino acids. CDR3 DNA: TGTGCCAGCAGTTTAGCGTGGGGAACCAACGGGGCTTTCTTT. Translation gives CASSLAWGTNGAFF.

Only a few counts were recorded for this clonotype. The chain combines TRBV7-8 with TRBJ2-7, with 15 positions matching TRBD2. The ends lost 5 bases at V and 3 bases at J; junction bases unmatched: 17. The germline V gene encodes CDR1 SGHVS and CDR2 FQNEAQ. The CDR3 is 20 amino acids. DNA of the CDR3: TGTGCCAGCAGCCCTACCCTACGCCCTGGACTAGCGGGAGGGCTCTACGAGCAGTACTTC. Encoded protein: CASSPTLRPGLAGGLYEQYF.

This clonotype was counted many times. The rearrangement joins TRBV6-2 or TRBV6-3 to TRBJ2-2; the D is unclear. The V and J ends lost 6 bases and 0 bases respectively, with 5 bases between them. This CDR3 comprises 13 residues. Germline V CDR1 and CDR2: MNHEY, SVGEGT. CDR3 sequence: CASSHANTGELFF. CDR3 bases: TGTGCCAGCAGCCACGCGAACACCGGGGAGCTGTTTTTT.

This clonotype was found a few times. The J gene is TRBJ2-1, the V gene TRBV7-3, with 15 bases identical to TRBD2. The germline gives CDR1 SGHTA, CDR2 FQGTGA. The CDR3 loop spans 16 amino acids. V lost 6 bases to trimming and J lost 3 bases; unmatched junction nucleotides: 3. The CDR3 region is CASSGLAGGGYNEQFF. The CDR3 DNA reads TGTGCCAGCAGTGGACTAGCGGGAGGGGGCTACAATGAGCAGTTCTTC.

This clonotype appeared many times. This chain connects TRBV2 to TRBJ2-1; TRBD2 matches at 9 bases. This CDR3 has 16 amino acids. J was trimmed by 2 bases and V by 0 bases; bases with no gene match: 2. In germline, CDR1 is SNHLY, CDR2 FYNNEI. This chain's CDR3 is CASSEARGRAYNEQFF. DNA of the CDR3: TGTGCCAGCAGTGAAGCTCGCGGGAGGGCCTACAATGAGCAGTTCTTC.

This clonotype has at least ten counts. This rearrangement joins TRBV7-9 to TRBJ2-5; 10 positions agree with TRBD1. This CDR3 has 14 amino acids. The V and J ends lost 5 bases and 4 bases, in that order; junction bases with no gene match: 4. CDR1 is SEHNR, CDR2 FQNEAQ, per germline (reference sequence). The CDR3 DNA is TGTGCCAGCAGCCGCCGGGACAGGGGAGAGACCCAGTACTTC. It specifies CASSRRDRGETQYF.

In its sample, this clonotype was seen many times. Here the CDR3 reads CASSGEGDTQYF. The CDR3, as DNA: TGTGCCAGCTCCGGGGAAGGAGATACGCAGTATTTT. The V and J genes are TRBV18 and TRBJ2-3; a possible D gene is TRBD2 (5 bases). Germline V lookup: CDR1 KGHSH, CDR2 LQKENI. V was trimmed by 6 bases and J by 5 bases, leaving 9 bases between them. This CDR3 spans 12 amino acids.